The 27 T cell receptor beta chains given below trace back to one sample, sequenced in a study of cytomegalovirus exposure and HLA in healthy donors. The PCR made use of 60 Vbeta and 13 Jbeta primers. Assay: immunoSEQ multiplex PCR; the TCRdb copy retains only in-frame clones and omits some. The sample gives roughly 100,000 clones, roughly three fifths of which show up once; roughly 3.2% is in the top ten. The material sequenced was PBMCs. The receptors derive from a man in his 60s in good health and CMV-seronegative.

The gene calls are TRBV19 and TRBJ1-5, with D possibly matching TRBD1 (5 bases). Germline V CDR1 and CDR2: LNHDA, SQIVND (reference sequence). CDR3 size: 17 residues. Trimming took 7 bases from V and 0 from J, leaving 19 bases between them. The CDR3 DNA reads TGTGCCAGTACCAATTGGGCGGCCGGGGGTAGCAATCAGCCCCAGCATTTT. Amino acids: CASTNWAAGGSNQPQHF. Full variable domain (missing parts from reference TRBV19 and TRBJ1-5): DGGITQSPKYLFRKEGQNVTLSCEQNLNHDAMYWYRQDPGQGLRLIYYSQIVNDFQKGDIAEGYSVSREKKESFPLTVTSAQKNPTAFYLCASTNWAAGGSNQPQHFGDGTRLSIL.

The chain joins TRBV28 to TRBJ1-2, with unresolved D. The germline gives CDR1 MDHEN, CDR2 SYDVKM. CDR3 size: 14 residues. The V and J ends lost 5 bases and 4 bases respectively, with 14 bases between them. The CDR3 reads CASSLGSAGYGYTF. The DNA of the CDR3 is TGTGCCAGCAGTCTGGGGAGCGCGGGCTATGGCTACACCTTC.

V gene TRBV7-6 combines with J gene TRBJ2-1, with D maybe TRBD1 (6 bases). V dropped 5 bases and J dropped 10 bases, with 18 bases sitting between them. This CDR3 spans 14 amino acids. Germline V lookup: CDR1 SGHVS, CDR2 FNYEAQ. CDR3 sequence: CASSPGQSLGEQFF. In DNA form, the CDR3 reads TGTGCCAGCAGCCCCGGACAGTCCCTCGGGGAGCAGTTCTTC.

The chain recombines TRBV27 with TRBJ2-5; 8 bases are shared with TRBD1. This CDR3 contains 13 residues. V trimming: 4 bases; J trimming: 11 bases; junction bases outside the gene matches: 9. The germline CDR1 and CDR2 sequences are MNHEY and SMNVEV (reference sequence). CDR3 DNA sequence: TGTGCCAGCAGTTCCGGGACAGGCCTAAATCAGTACTTC. It is translated as CASSSGTGLNQYF.

This sequence joins TRBV27 and TRBJ2-7, with 8 nucleotides matching TRBD2. J was trimmed by 6 bases and V by 8 bases; bases with no gene match: 6. In germline, CDR1 is MNHEY, CDR2 SMNVEV (reference sequence). This CDR3 comprises 12 residues. The CDR3 sequence: CASPRGGREQYF. The CDR3 DNA reads TGTGCCAGCCCCCGGGGGGGCCGCGAGCAGTACTTC.

The table lists this clone with a count of one. The chain uses TRBV4-2 and TRBJ2-3; 10 bases align to TRBD2. Germline lookup yields CDR1 LGHNA and CDR2 YNFKEQ. With V trimmed by 4 bases and J by 5 bases, 15 bases remained unmatched. The CDR3 has 18 amino acids. This CDR3 reads CASSREKSGRVRLDTQYF. CDR3 nucleotides: TGTGCCAGCAGCCGAGAAAAAAGCGGGAGGGTTCGTTTAGATACGCAGTATTTT.

The chain recombines TRBV19 with TRBJ1-5, with TRBD1 identical over 10 bases. CDR3 size: 14 residues. Trimming took 7 bases from V and 9 from J; bases not matched to a gene: 9. Germline loops: CDR1 LNHDA, CDR2 SQIVND (reference sequence). CDR3 sequence reads: CASTGTGAYGPQHF. The DNA for the CDR3 is TGTGCCAGTACCGGGACAGGGGCGTATGGGCCCCAGCATTTT.

This sequence joins TRBV5-1 and TRBJ1-1; D is ambiguous. With 4 bases removed from V and 0 bases from J, the gap between germline ends came to 10 bases. Germline CDR1 is SGHRS and CDR2 is YFSETQ. CDR3 length: 14 amino acids. In nucleotides, the CDR3 is TGCGCCAGCAGCCCGGGGAGTTTGAACACTGAAGCTTTCTTT. It is translated as CASSPGSLNTEAFF.

This clone was counted a few times. The chain is built from TRBV18 and TRBJ1-5; D might be TRBD1 (5 bases). Between the trimmed V and J ends, which lost 1 base and 4 bases, there was a span of 11 bases. The CDR3 runs to 15 residues. The germline V gene encodes CDR1 KGHSH and CDR2 LQKENI. CDR3 protein: CASSPRGGINQPQHF. CDR3 sequence (DNA): TGTGCCAGCTCACCACGCGGGGGGATTAATCAGCCCCAGCATTTT.

The sample holds one count of this clone. This chain connects TRBV28 to TRBJ2-7; 7 positions match TRBD1. There are 14 residues in the CDR3. CDR1 and CDR2 (germline): MDHEN, SYDVKM. V shed 3 bases and J 3 bases; nucleotides not matched to a gene: 5. The CDR3: CASSLTGTLYEQYF. For the CDR3, the DNA is TGTGCCAGCAGTTTGACAGGGACCCTCTACGAGCAGTACTTC.

The rearrangement uses TRBV10-3 and TRBJ1-2; D unresolved. In germline, CDR1 is ENHRY, CDR2 SYGVKD. Trimming took off 10 bases at V and 1 base at J, with 19 bases between the two ends. The CDR3 has 15 amino acids. The CDR3 is CATRESLSGNYGYTF. CDR3 bases: TGTGCCACCAGAGAGTCCCTAAGTGGTAACTATGGCTACACCTTC.

This clone was recorded only once. This rearrangement joins TRBV28 to TRBJ2-5, with D possibly matching TRBD2 (6 bases). CDR1 is MDHEN and CDR2 is SYDVKM in the germline V gene. The CDR3 sequence is 15 residues long. The V gene lost 6 bases and the J gene lost 4 bases, with 18 bases spanning the gap. The CDR3 loop reads CASSTPGAGGETQYF. The DNA of the CDR3 is TGTGCCAGCAGCACCCCTGGGGCCGGGGGAGAGACCCAGTACTTC.

This chain uses TRBV9 with TRBJ1-3; TRBD1 is a possible D gene (6 bases). The CDR3 runs 17 residues. Germline CDR1 SGDLS, CDR2 YYNGEE. V lost 4 bases and J 2 bases, leaving 19 bases between the germline ends. The CDR3 loop is CASSPETDRRAGNTIYF. CDR3 nucleotide sequence: TGTGCCAGCAGCCCCGAAACCGACAGGAGAGCTGGAAACACCATATATTTT.

A remark on this clone: One junction end does not reproduce the germline sequence, and a read error may be involved. At the DNA level, this CDR3 is encoded by other sequences in the same sample as well. The V gene is TRBV27, the J gene TRBJ1-5; 9 nucleotides align to TRBD1. The CDR3 is 15 residues long. Germline V CDR1 and CDR2: MNHEY, SMNVEV (reference sequence). The DNA of the CDR3 is TGTGCCAGCAGAATGACAGGGGGGGAGAATCAGCCTCAGCATTTT. Amino acids: CASRMTGGENQPQHF.

The V and J genes are TRBV28 and TRBJ2-7; 10 nucleotides align to TRBD2. V shed 4 bases and J 3 bases; nucleotides not matched to a gene: 6. Germline loops: CDR1 MDHEN, CDR2 SYDVKM. There are 15 residues in the CDR3. CDR3 loop: CASSSPSGRVYEQYF. CDR3 DNA: TGTGCCAGCAGTTCGCCCAGCGGGAGGGTCTACGAGCAGTACTTC.

The gene calls are TRBV30 and TRBJ1-1; 8 bases are a match to TRBD1. The CDR3 is 15 amino acids. V was pared by 2 bases and J by 0 bases, with 5 bases of the junction left unmatched. Germline lookup yields CDR1 GTSNPN and CDR2 SVGIG (reference sequence). The CDR3 DNA follows: TGTGCCTGGAGTCCAGGGGGCTGGATGAACACTGAAGCTTTCTTT. Translating it yields CAWSPGGWMNTEAFF.

The chain couples TRBV5-1 to TRBJ1-1; TRBD1 matches 8 bases. Per germline, CDR1 SGHRS and CDR2 YFSETQ. V dropped 1 base and J dropped 5; count of bases not matched to a gene: 16. This CDR3 is 18 amino acids long. The CDR3 sequence: CASSLNLDAGGRGTEAFF. In DNA form, the CDR3 reads TGCGCCAGCAGCTTGAATCTTGATGCAGGGGGCCGGGGGACTGAAGCTTTCTTT.

This chain uses TRBV15 with TRBJ1-3, with D unclear. The CDR3 length is 13 residues. In germline, CDR1 is LNHNV, CDR2 YYDKDF (reference sequence). Trimming stripped 4 bases from V and 1 base from J, with 5 bases between. The CDR3 coding sequence is TGTGCCACCAGCATGACATCTGGAAACACCATATATTTT. Encoded protein: CATSMTSGNTIYF.

The chain has TRBV6-5 and TRBJ1-2; 7 bases are shared with TRBD1. The germline V gene encodes CDR1 MNHEY and CDR2 SVGAGI. The CDR3 loop spans 12 amino acids. The V gene end was trimmed by 11 bases and the J gene end by 4 bases; junction bases not matched to a gene: 7. CDR3 sequence (DNA): TGTGCCTGCTACCGGGACAGCTATGGCTACACCTTC. Residues: CACYRDSYGYTF.

V usage is TRBV2 and J usage is TRBJ1-2, with D perhaps matching TRBD1 (5 bases). The germline V gene has CDR1 SNHLY and CDR2 FYNNEI. V lost 2 bases and J 6 bases, leaving 13 bases between the germline ends. The CDR3 is made up of 14 amino acids. CDR3: CASSESFQTDGYTF. The DNA of the CDR3 is TGTGCCAGCAGTGAAAGTTTCCAGACAGATGGCTACACCTTC.

CDR3 bases: TGTGCCAGTAGTAAAACATGGGGGACAGGCCGCAATGAAAAACTGTTTTTT. Its protein product is CASSKTWGTGRNEKLFF. This rearrangement joins TRBV19 to TRBJ1-4; 8 nucleotides agree with TRBD1. The V gene's germline CDR1 is LNHDA and CDR2 SQIVND (reference sequence). This CDR3 region has 17 residues. The trim removed 4 bases at V and 5 bases at J, leaving 12 bases unmatched.

The chain joins TRBV7-6 to TRBJ2-1; maybe TRBD2 (5 bases). The CDR3 has 16 residues. Trimming removed 3 bases at V and 9 bases at J, with 21 bases between. The V gene's germline CDR1 is SGHVS and CDR2 FNYEAQ. CDR3 region: CASSFSGQPILAEQFF. The CDR3 DNA reads as TGTGCCAGCAGCTTCAGTGGCCAACCTATCCTAGCTGAGCAGTTCTTC.

The genes are TRBV6-5 and TRBJ1-2; a weak D match, TRBD1 (6 bases). The CDR3 runs to 14 residues. Germline assignment: CDR1 MNHEY and CDR2 SVGAGI. Trimming left V 5 bases short and J 0 bases short, with 10 bases between. This CDR3 reads CASSPGQPNYGYTF. In nucleotides, the CDR3 is TGTGCCAGCAGTCCCGGACAGCCTAACTATGGCTACACCTTC.

A few counts support this clone. The V call is TRBV6-1, the J call TRBJ1-6; no clear D gene. The germline CDR1 and CDR2 sequences are MNHNS and SASEGT. CDR3 length: 17 residues. V was shortened by 3 bases and J by 9 bases, with 21 bases between the two germline ends. In DNA form, the CDR3 reads TGTGCCAGCAGTGACAGTCATCGGGTCCTAGATGGTTCACCCCTCCACTTT. This translates into CASSDSHRVLDGSPLHF.

This chain links TRBV7-2 with TRBJ2-5; D call uncertain. V gave up 1 base and J gave up 5 bases, with 8 bases separating them. CDR1 is SGHTA, CDR2 FQGNSA, per germline. The CDR3 length is 13 residues. The CDR3 sequence is CASSLVAQETQYF. Here the CDR3 DNA reads TGTGCCAGCAGCTTAGTGGCTCAGGAGACCCAGTACTTC.

This clone was observed a handful of times. The V and J genes are TRBV7-6 and TRBJ2-1, with 7 positions matching TRBD2. Germline V gene lookup returns CDR1 SGHVS and CDR2 FNYEAQ. This CDR3 has 14 residues. V shed 6 bases and J 5 bases; nucleotides not matched to a gene: 7. The DNA for the CDR3 is TGTGCCAGCAGAGCGGGAAGTTTTGACAATGAGCAGTTCTTC. Translated: CASRAGSFDNEQFF.

This clone was seen a few times. V and J are TRBV18 and TRBJ2-2; 11 nucleotides align to TRBD1. V was clipped by 5 bases and J by 0 bases; unmatched bases: 2. The germline gives CDR1 KGHSH, CDR2 LQKENI. The CDR3 runs to 16 residues. The CDR3 coding sequence is TGTGCCAGCTCAGCGGGACAGGGGGCGAACACCGGGGAGCTGTTTTTT. This codes for CASSAGQGANTGELFF.